Listed here are 8 T cell receptor beta chains from one sample, sequenced in a study of CXCR3-negative and CXCR3-positive naive CD8 T cells. These receptors have no known antigen. Findings and caveats of the study: CXCR3-positive naive cells carried more hydrophobic TRB CDR3s than CXCR3-negative ones.

The TRB libraries of cDNA were built by UMI-labeled 5' RACE. Using the 5' RACE reads, TCRdb records one entry per CDR3 protein without DNA. The sample table includes 140,000 to 150,000 distinct CDR3 sequences. The sample was naive CXCR3+ CD8+ T cells from blood. As to subset: CD45RO-CCR7+CD27+CD95- naive CD8+ T cells expressing CXCR3 (TNR3+). Receptors were obtained from a human donor in good health. Some clones in this sample may be carry-over from other donors' samples.

The chain couples TRBV20-1 to TRBJ2-1; the D call from TCRdb, TRBD2, cannot be confirmed without DNA. Germline V gene data show CDR1 as DFQATT and CDR2 as SNEGSKA (reference sequence). This CDR3 contains 15 residues. The CDR3 spells CSANDLADSYNEQFF.

The CDR3 here is CASSSPLRQGGDEQFF. The V and J genes are TRBV9 and TRBJ2-1; TCRdb names TRBD1, which stays unverified in the absence of DNA. This CDR3 has 16 amino acids. Germline CDR1 SGDLS, CDR2 YYNGEE.

The chain has TRBV3-1 and TRBJ1-1. Germline V gene sequence: CDR1 LGHDT, CDR2 YNNKEL (reference sequence). This CDR3 region has 12 residues. CDR3: CASIGENTEAFF.

The genes are TRBV9 and TRBJ2-1; TCRdb's D call of TRBD1 is untestable without DNA. CDR1 is SGDLS, CDR2 YYNGEE, per germline. The CDR3 is 17 residues long. The CDR3: CASSETPGQGSYNEQFF.

J is TRBJ2-3 and V is TRBV12-3 or TRBV12-4; TCRdb proposes TRBD2, but this gene call is untestable without DNA. The CDR3 sequence is 15 residues long. CDR3 residues: CASSALATVADTQYF.

The V call is TRBV28, the J call TRBJ2-1; TCRdb's D call, TRBD1, is unchecked because there is no DNA. The CDR3 spans 11 residues. Germline V lookup: CDR1 MDHEN, CDR2 SYDVKM. CDR3 sequence reads: CASSPWAEQFF.

This chain uses TRBV27 with TRBJ2-3; the D gene TCRdb calls, TRBD2, cannot be checked with no DNA. Germline V gives CDR1 MNHEY, CDR2 SMNVEV (reference sequence). This CDR3 comprises 18 residues. This chain's CDR3 is CASGPTGTRSPGTDTQYF.

The genes are TRBV2 and TRBJ2-2; the TRBD1 assignment by TCRdb is unverifiable without DNA. Per germline, CDR1 SNHLY and CDR2 FYNNEI. This CDR3 has 13 amino acids. CDR3 region: CAGLQGDTGELFF.